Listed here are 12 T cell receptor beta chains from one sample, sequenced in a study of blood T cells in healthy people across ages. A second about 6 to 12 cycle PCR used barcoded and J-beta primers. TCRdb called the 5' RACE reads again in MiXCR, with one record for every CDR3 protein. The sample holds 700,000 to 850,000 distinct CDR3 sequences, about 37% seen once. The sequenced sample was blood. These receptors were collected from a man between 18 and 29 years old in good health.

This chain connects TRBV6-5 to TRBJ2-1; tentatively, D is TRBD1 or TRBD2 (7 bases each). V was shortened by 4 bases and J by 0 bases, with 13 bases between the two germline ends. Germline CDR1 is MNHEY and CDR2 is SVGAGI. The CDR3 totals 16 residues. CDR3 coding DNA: TGTGCCAGCAGTTCCAAGCGGGACAGCTCCTACAATGAGCAGTTCTTC. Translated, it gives CASSSKRDSSYNEQFF.

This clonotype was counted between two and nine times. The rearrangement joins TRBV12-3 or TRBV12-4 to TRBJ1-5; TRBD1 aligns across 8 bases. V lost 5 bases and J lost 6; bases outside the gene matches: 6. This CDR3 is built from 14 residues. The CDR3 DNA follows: TGTGCCAGCAGTCGGACAGGGAGGACTCAGCCCCAGCATTTT. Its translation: CASSRTGRTQPQHF.

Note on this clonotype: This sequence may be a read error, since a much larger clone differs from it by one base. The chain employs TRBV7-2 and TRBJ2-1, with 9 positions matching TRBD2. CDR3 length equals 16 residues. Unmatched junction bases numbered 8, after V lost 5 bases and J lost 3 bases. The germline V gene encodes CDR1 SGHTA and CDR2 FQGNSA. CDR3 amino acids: CASSRRAGGSYNEQFF. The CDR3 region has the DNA TGTGCCAGCAGCCGACGAGCGGGGGGCAGCTACAATGAGCAGTTCTTC.

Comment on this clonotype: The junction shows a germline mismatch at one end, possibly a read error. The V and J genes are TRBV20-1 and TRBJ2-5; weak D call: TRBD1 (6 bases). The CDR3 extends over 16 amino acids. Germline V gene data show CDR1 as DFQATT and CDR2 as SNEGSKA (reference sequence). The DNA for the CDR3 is TGCAGTGTTAGAGATCTCGTCAGGGGTCCCCAAGAGACCCAGTACTTC. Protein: CSVRDLVRGPQETQYF.

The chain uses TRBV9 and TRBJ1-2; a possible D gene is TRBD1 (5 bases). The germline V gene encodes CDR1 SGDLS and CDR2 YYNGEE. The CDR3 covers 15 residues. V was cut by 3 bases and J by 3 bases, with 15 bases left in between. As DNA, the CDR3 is TGTGCCAGCAGCGGGGGACTTTCCCAAGACTATGGCTACACCTTC. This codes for CASSGGLSQDYGYTF.

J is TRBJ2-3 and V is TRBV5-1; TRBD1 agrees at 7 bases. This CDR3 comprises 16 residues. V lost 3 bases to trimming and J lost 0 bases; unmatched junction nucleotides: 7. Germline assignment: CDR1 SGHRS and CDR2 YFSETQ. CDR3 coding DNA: TGCGCCAGCAGCTCATTGACAGGGTCTAGCACAGATACGCAGTATTTT. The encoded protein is CASSSLTGSSTDTQYF.

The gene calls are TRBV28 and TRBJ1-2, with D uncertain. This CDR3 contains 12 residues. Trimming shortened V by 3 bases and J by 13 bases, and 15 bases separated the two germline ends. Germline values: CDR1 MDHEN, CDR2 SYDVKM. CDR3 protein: CASSFPTELRTF. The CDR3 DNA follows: TGTGCCAGCAGTTTCCCAACTGAGCTTCGCACCTTC.

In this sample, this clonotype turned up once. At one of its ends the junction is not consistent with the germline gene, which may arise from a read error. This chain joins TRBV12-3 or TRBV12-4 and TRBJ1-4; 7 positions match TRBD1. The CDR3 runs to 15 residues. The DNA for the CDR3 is TGCGCCAGCAGTTTCTCAGGGGGGGGTAATGAAAAACTGTTTTTT. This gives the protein CASSFSGGGNEKLFF.

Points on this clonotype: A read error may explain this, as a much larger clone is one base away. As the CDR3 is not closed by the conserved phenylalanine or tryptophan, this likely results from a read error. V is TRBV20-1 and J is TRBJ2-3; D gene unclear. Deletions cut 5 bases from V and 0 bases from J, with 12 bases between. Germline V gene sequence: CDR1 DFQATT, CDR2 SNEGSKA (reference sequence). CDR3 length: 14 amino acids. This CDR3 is CSAHSGPSTDTQYL. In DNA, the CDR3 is TGCAGTGCTCACTCCGGGCCCAGCACAGATACGCAGTATCTT.

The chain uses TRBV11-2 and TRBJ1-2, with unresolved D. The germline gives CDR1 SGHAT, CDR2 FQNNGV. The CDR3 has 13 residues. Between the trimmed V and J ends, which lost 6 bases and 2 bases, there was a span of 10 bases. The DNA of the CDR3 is TGTGCCAGCAGGTCCCCGGGGAACTATGGCTACACCTTC. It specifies CASRSPGNYGYTF.

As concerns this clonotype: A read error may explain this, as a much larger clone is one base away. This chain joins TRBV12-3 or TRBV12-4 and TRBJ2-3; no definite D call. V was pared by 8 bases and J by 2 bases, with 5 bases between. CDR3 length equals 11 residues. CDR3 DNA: TGTGCCAGCGCCAACACAGATACGCAGTATTTT. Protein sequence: CASANTDTQYF.

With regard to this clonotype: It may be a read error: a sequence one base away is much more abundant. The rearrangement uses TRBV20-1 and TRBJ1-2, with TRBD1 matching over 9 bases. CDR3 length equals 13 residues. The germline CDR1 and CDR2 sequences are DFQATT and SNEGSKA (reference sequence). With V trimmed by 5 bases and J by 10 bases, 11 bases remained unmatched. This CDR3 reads CSAPPDRGIVYTF. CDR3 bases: TGCAGTGCTCCTCCGGACAGGGGAATTGTCTACACCTTC.